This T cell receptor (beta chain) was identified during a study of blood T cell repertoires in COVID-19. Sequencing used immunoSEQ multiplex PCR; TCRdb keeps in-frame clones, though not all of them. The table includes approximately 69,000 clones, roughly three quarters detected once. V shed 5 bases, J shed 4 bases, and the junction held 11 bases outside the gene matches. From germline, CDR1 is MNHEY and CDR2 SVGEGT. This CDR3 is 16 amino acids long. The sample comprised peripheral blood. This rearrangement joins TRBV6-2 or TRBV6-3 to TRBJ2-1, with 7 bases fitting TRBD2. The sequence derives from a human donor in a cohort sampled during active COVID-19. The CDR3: CASSKSGNYGYNEQFF. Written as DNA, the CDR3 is TGTGCCAGCAGTAAGAGCGGGAACTATGGATACAATGAGCAGTTCTTC.